A selection of T cell receptor beta chains follows, all from one sample in a study of regulatory T cells in long-lasting Graves disease. TCRdb independently ran MiXCR on the multiplex PCR reads; one entry per CDR3 protein. This sample yields some 500,000 distinct CDR3 sequences, of which about 16% are seen a single time; about 25% belongs to the top ten. These data were likewise used in another study, on T cells in Graves' hyperthyroidism and ophthalmopathy.

This sample comprised peripheral blood mononuclear cells (PBMCs), obtained at new diagnosis, from a patient treated with antithyroid drugs. Source of these receptors: a middle-aged woman with Graves disease. CDR3s include the opening cysteine and the closing phenylalanine or tryptophan. D genes are given only for firm matches. Clone size is shown for a subset of rows, as once, few, many or a class of expanded clone.

j_call: TRBJ1-2
v_call: TRBV2
clone_size: many
d_call: -
cdr3_length: 13
cdr3_aa: CASTSDSNYGYTF
cdr3_nt: TGTGCCAGCACCTCGGACAGCAACTATGGCTACACCTTC

j_call: TRBJ2-2
v_call: TRBV5-1
clone_size: -
d_call: TRBD1
cdr3_length: 15
cdr3_aa: CASSSETGLAGELFF
cdr3_nt: TGCGCCAGCAGCTCCGAGACAGGGTTGGCCGGGGAGCTGTTTTTT

j_call: TRBJ2-3
v_call: TRBV12-3/TRBV12-4
clone_size: many
d_call: TRBD2
cdr3_length: 15
cdr3_aa: CASEPQGGGADTQYF
cdr3_nt: TGTGCCAGCGAACCGCAGGGCGGGGGGGCGGATACGCAGTATTTT

j_call: TRBJ1-2
v_call: TRBV11-2
clone_size: many
d_call: -
cdr3_length: 16
cdr3_aa: CASSSKRGEYDYGYTF
cdr3_nt: TGTGCCAGCAGCTCCAAACGGGGGGAGTACGACTATGGCTACACCTTC

j_call: TRBJ1-2
v_call: TRBV3-1
clone_size: few
d_call: -
cdr3_length: 16
cdr3_aa: CASSQVPPAGVDGYTF
cdr3_nt: TGTGCCAGCAGCCAAGTCCCCCCCGCAGGGGTCGATGGCTACACCTTC

j_call: TRBJ2-1
v_call: TRBV29-1
clone_size: -
d_call: -
cdr3_length: 13
cdr3_aa: CSAGTYPYNEQFF
cdr3_nt: TGCAGCGCCGGTACCTATCCCTACAATGAGCAGTTCTTC

j_call: TRBJ1-1
v_call: TRBV7-2
clone_size: few
d_call: TRBD1
cdr3_length: 16
cdr3_aa: CASSLAGTGYGTEAFF
cdr3_nt: TGTGCCAGCAGCTTAGCTGGGACAGGGTATGGGACTGAAGCTTTCTTT

j_call: TRBJ1-4
v_call: TRBV20-1
clone_size: few
d_call: -
cdr3_length: 11
cdr3_aa: CSARVNEKLFF
cdr3_nt: TGCAGTGCTAGAGTAAATGAAAAACTGTTTTTT

j_call: TRBJ1-6
v_call: TRBV5-6
clone_size: -
d_call: -
cdr3_length: 16
cdr3_aa: CASSLAVGGAQSPLHF
cdr3_nt: TGTGCCAGCAGCTTGGCGGTCGGGGGTGCGCAATCACCCCTCCACTTT

j_call: TRBJ2-1
v_call: TRBV4-1
clone_size: many
d_call: -
cdr3_length: 14
cdr3_aa: CASSEGKVRNEQFF
cdr3_nt: TGCGCCAGCAGCGAAGGGAAAGTCCGCAATGAGCAGTTCTTC

j_call: TRBJ2-2
v_call: TRBV12-3/TRBV12-4
clone_size: -
d_call: -
cdr3_length: 11
cdr3_aa: CASPRGGELFF
cdr3_nt: TGTGCCAGCCCCAGGGGCGGGGAGCTGTTTTTT

j_call: TRBJ1-1
v_call: TRBV18
clone_size: -
d_call: TRBD1
cdr3_length: 16
cdr3_aa: CASSPLAGGGGTEAFF
cdr3_nt: TGTGCCAGCTCACCTCTCGCAGGGGGAGGTGGAACTGAAGCTTTCTTT

j_call: TRBJ1-1
v_call: TRBV19
clone_size: -
d_call: -
cdr3_length: 13
cdr3_aa: CASSILSGTEAFF
cdr3_nt: TGTGCCAGTAGTATCTTGTCGGGCACTGAAGCTTTCTTT

j_call: TRBJ1-1
v_call: TRBV3-1
clone_size: many
d_call: -
cdr3_length: 14
cdr3_aa: CASSQEGRISEAFF
cdr3_nt: TGTGCCAGCAGCCAAGAAGGCCGTATATCTGAAGCTTTCTTT

j_call: TRBJ2-1
v_call: TRBV28
clone_size: -
d_call: -
cdr3_length: 16
cdr3_aa: CASSTHPRHLNNEQFF
cdr3_nt: TGTGCCAGCAGTACACACCCCAGGCACCTAAACAATGAGCAGTTCTTC

j_call: TRBJ1-3
v_call: TRBV11-3
clone_size: many
d_call: -
cdr3_length: 12
cdr3_aa: CASSFAGIVIYF
cdr3_nt: TGTGCCAGCAGCTTTGCTGGAATCGTCATATATTTT

j_call: TRBJ1-2
v_call: TRBV6-1
clone_size: -
d_call: TRBD1
cdr3_length: 14
cdr3_aa: CASRRTGYSYGYTF
cdr3_nt: TGTGCCAGCAGACGGACAGGCTACTCCTATGGCTACACCTTC

j_call: TRBJ1-1
v_call: TRBV5-1
clone_size: few
d_call: TRBD1
cdr3_length: 16
cdr3_aa: CASSPRAQGGNTEAFF
cdr3_nt: TGCGCCAGCAGCCCCCGGGCCCAGGGGGGGAACACTGAAGCTTTCTTT

j_call: TRBJ2-7
v_call: TRBV2
clone_size: many
d_call: -
cdr3_length: 14
cdr3_aa: CASRGDSSSYEQYF
cdr3_nt: TGTGCCAGCAGGGGGGACTCAAGCTCCTACGAGCAGTACTTC

j_call: TRBJ2-2
v_call: TRBV9
clone_size: -
d_call: -
cdr3_length: 17
cdr3_aa: CASSVAGAPTNTGELFF
cdr3_nt: TGTGCCAGCAGCGTCGCGGGGGCGCCTACTAACACCGGGGAGCTGTTTTTT

j_call: TRBJ2-3
v_call: TRBV18
clone_size: many
d_call: -
cdr3_length: 14
cdr3_aa: CASSPEGRVDTQYF
cdr3_nt: TGTGCCAGCTCACCAGAGGGCAGGGTGGATACGCAGTATTTT

j_call: TRBJ2-7
v_call: TRBV6-5
clone_size: few
d_call: -
cdr3_length: 15
cdr3_aa: CASSYSATDTYEQYF
cdr3_nt: TGTGCCAGCAGTTACTCTGCGACGGACACCTACGAGCAGTACTTC

j_call: TRBJ1-5
v_call: TRBV7-2
clone_size: many
d_call: TRBD1
cdr3_length: 17
cdr3_aa: CASSFGTGSSVVQPQHF
cdr3_nt: TGTGCCAGCAGCTTCGGGACAGGGTCTTCGGTCGTCCAGCCCCAGCATTTT

j_call: TRBJ2-7
v_call: TRBV6-1
clone_size: many
d_call: TRBD1
cdr3_length: 13
cdr3_aa: CASRDRGLYEQYF
cdr3_nt: TGTGCCAGCCGGGACAGGGGACTATACGAGCAGTACTTC

j_call: TRBJ2-7
v_call: TRBV20-1
clone_size: few
d_call: -
cdr3_length: 13
cdr3_aa: CSASSSYSYEQYF
cdr3_nt: TGCAGTGCTAGTTCCAGCTACTCCTACGAGCAGTACTTC

j_call: TRBJ2-7
v_call: TRBV29-1
clone_size: few
d_call: -
cdr3_length: 13
cdr3_aa: CSVGPGGAYEQYF
cdr3_nt: TGCAGCGTTGGACCCGGAGGCGCCTACGAGCAGTACTTC

j_call: TRBJ2-1
v_call: TRBV28
clone_size: many
d_call: -
cdr3_length: 11
cdr3_aa: CASSLTYEQFF
cdr3_nt: TGTGCCAGCAGTTTGACCTATGAGCAGTTCTTC

j_call: TRBJ1-3
v_call: TRBV9
clone_size: few
d_call: -
cdr3_length: 15
cdr3_aa: CASSAPGLSGNTIYF
cdr3_nt: TGTGCCAGCAGCGCCCCGGGACTCTCTGGAAACACCATATATTTT

j_call: TRBJ2-1
v_call: TRBV20-1
clone_size: -
d_call: TRBD2
cdr3_length: 18
cdr3_aa: CSARDVGLVGGIYNEQFF
cdr3_nt: TGCAGTGCTAGAGATGTGGGACTAGTGGGGGGGATTTACAATGAGCAGTTCTTC

j_call: TRBJ1-6
v_call: TRBV20-1
clone_size: -
d_call: -
cdr3_length: 15
cdr3_aa: CSATTGSTYNSPLHF
cdr3_nt: TGCAGTGCAACAACAGGGAGCACCTATAATTCACCCCTCCACTTT

j_call: TRBJ2-2
v_call: TRBV4-1
clone_size: few
d_call: -
cdr3_length: 15
cdr3_aa: CASSQAPAGVGELFF
cdr3_nt: TGCGCCAGCAGCCAAGCACCAGCGGGCGTCGGGGAGCTGTTTTTT

j_call: TRBJ2-3
v_call: TRBV2
clone_size: few
d_call: TRBD2
cdr3_length: 14
cdr3_aa: CASSPPREGDTQYF
cdr3_nt: TGTGCCAGCAGTCCCCCCAGGGAGGGGGATACGCAGTATTTT

j_call: TRBJ2-3
v_call: TRBV7-2
clone_size: -
d_call: TRBD2
cdr3_length: 16
cdr3_aa: CASSLGSGGATDTQYF
cdr3_nt: TGTGCCAGCAGCTTAGGGAGCGGGGGGGCGACAGATACGCAGTATTTT

j_call: TRBJ2-3
v_call: TRBV2
clone_size: many
d_call: TRBD1
cdr3_length: 15
cdr3_aa: CASSGRTGFTDTQYF
cdr3_nt: TGTGCCAGCAGTGGGAGGACAGGGTTCACAGATACGCAGTATTTT

j_call: TRBJ1-1
v_call: TRBV3-1
clone_size: many
d_call: TRBD1
cdr3_length: 15
cdr3_aa: CASSPRTGMNTEAFF
cdr3_nt: TGTGCCAGCAGCCCAAGGACAGGGATGAACACTGAAGCTTTCTTT

j_call: TRBJ1-2
v_call: TRBV2
clone_size: many
d_call: -
cdr3_length: 14
cdr3_aa: CASATGRLLYGYTF
cdr3_nt: TGTGCCAGTGCTACGGGACGCCTCCTCTATGGCTACACCTTC

j_call: TRBJ1-5
v_call: TRBV7-8
clone_size: many
d_call: -
cdr3_length: 16
cdr3_aa: CASSLEGTASYQPQHF
cdr3_nt: TGTGCCAGCAGCCTAGAAGGGACGGCCTCTTATCAGCCCCAGCATTTT

j_call: TRBJ1-4
v_call: TRBV28
clone_size: many
d_call: TRBD1
cdr3_length: 14
cdr3_aa: CASSQTGQYEKLFF
cdr3_nt: TGTGCCAGCAGTCAAACGGGACAGTATGAAAAACTGTTTTTT

j_call: TRBJ1-4
v_call: TRBV2
clone_size: many
d_call: -
cdr3_length: 14
cdr3_aa: CASRVGATNEKLFF
cdr3_nt: TGTGCCAGCAGGGTTGGAGCAACTAATGAAAAACTGTTTTTT

j_call: TRBJ2-3
v_call: TRBV19
clone_size: few
d_call: TRBD1
cdr3_length: 15
cdr3_aa: CASSKRQGYLDTQYF
cdr3_nt: TGTGCCAGTAGTAAGAGACAGGGGTATTTAGATACGCAGTATTTT

j_call: TRBJ2-5
v_call: TRBV28
clone_size: many
d_call: -
cdr3_length: 12
cdr3_aa: CASSRRSETQYF
cdr3_nt: TGTGCCAGCAGTCGGAGGTCAGAGACCCAGTACTTC

j_call: TRBJ2-1
v_call: TRBV7-2
clone_size: -
d_call: -
cdr3_length: 14
cdr3_aa: CASSDREGYNEQSF
cdr3_nt: TGTGCCAGCAGCGACAGGGAGGGCTACAATGAGCAGTCCTTC

j_call: TRBJ2-7
v_call: TRBV9
clone_size: -
d_call: TRBD2
cdr3_length: 15
cdr3_aa: CASSAPGGVGYEQYF
cdr3_nt: TGTGCCAGCAGCGCACCCGGGGGGGTAGGGTACGAGCAGTACTTC